This T cell receptor beta chain was obtained from a study of blood T cell repertoires in COVID-19. The V gene's germline CDR1 is KGHSH and CDR2 LQKENI. The length of the CDR3 is 13 residues. The V gene lost 5 bases and the J gene lost 5 bases, with 13 bases spanning the gap. The data were produced by immunoSEQ multiplex PCR, yet TCRdb's version contains in-frame clones alone and is incomplete. The sample carries more than 30,000 clones, about 80% recorded once. The chain recombines TRBV18 with TRBJ2-7; the D gene is possibly TRBD1 (6 bases). The sequence came from a woman between 70 and 85 years old with acute or convalescent COVID-19. The sequenced sample consisted of peripheral blood. The CDR3 here is CASSGFGGHEQYF. The DNA for the CDR3 is TGTGCCAGCTCAGGTTTTGGGGGCCACGAGCAGTACTTC.